These 29 T cell receptor beta chains originate from one sample sequenced in a study of blood T cells in healthy people across ages. With a J-beta primer mix and a sample-barcoded 5' primer, a second PCR ran 7 to 11 cycles. TCRdb re-derived calls from the 5' RACE reads in MiXCR, one entry per CDR3 protein. This table holds around 1,700,000 distinct CDR3 sequences, 28% found once. Sequencing was performed on blood. Receptors were obtained from a woman aged 25 to 39 in good health.

The chain has TRBV12-3 or TRBV12-4 and TRBJ2-5; a possible D gene is TRBD2 (6 bases). V gave up 6 bases and J gave up 6 bases, with 17 bases separating them. This CDR3 is 14 amino acids long. The CDR3 DNA is TGTGCCAGCAGCCCTTTTCGGGGGTTGAAGACCCAGTACTTC. It translates to CASSPFRGLKTQYF.

The table lists this clonotype with a few counts. J is TRBJ2-1 and V is TRBV12-3 or TRBV12-4, with TRBD2 matching over 7 bases. The V and J ends lost 2 bases and 11 bases, in that order; junction bases with no gene match: 12. The CDR3 sequence is 15 residues long. The CDR3 bases are TGTGCCAGCAGTTTACTAGCGGCTTATACAATGCAGCAGTTCTTC. As protein: CASSLLAAYTMQQFF.

The sample holds a few counts of this clonotype. The CDR3 spells CASSLSVGPQYF. The CDR3 DNA reads as TGTGCCAGCAGCTTGTCGGTCGGGCCGCAGTACTTC. V usage is TRBV5-6 and J usage is TRBJ2-7; D uncertain. The CDR3 runs to 12 residues. Germline CDR1 SGHDT, CDR2 YYEEEE. Deletions cut 1 base from V and 9 bases from J, with 11 bases between.

This chain joins TRBV9 and TRBJ2-1; 11 bases map to TRBD2. The CDR3 length is 16 residues. V was clipped by 3 bases and J by 9 bases; unmatched bases: 11. Germline CDR1 SGDLS, CDR2 YYNGEE. CDR3 residues: CASSAGLAGGMGEQFF. The CDR3 DNA sequence: TGTGCCAGCAGCGCCGGACTAGCGGGTGGCATGGGTGAGCAGTTCTTC.

This clonotype was seen a few times. The V gene is TRBV5-1, the J gene TRBJ2-3; D may be TRBD2 (6 bases). The CDR3 has 13 residues. V lost 4 bases, J lost 6 bases, and 12 bases lay in between. Germline assignment: CDR1 SGHRS and CDR2 YFSETQ. The CDR3 here is CASSRGGSDTQYF. In DNA form, the CDR3 reads TGCGCCAGCAGCCGCGGAGGGTCGGATACGCAGTATTTT.

This clonotype was detected only a few times. The chain has TRBV28 and TRBJ1-5; weak D call: TRBD1 (6 bases). CDR1 is MDHEN, CDR2 SYDVKM, per germline. The CDR3 consists of 14 residues. Deletions cut 7 bases from V and 4 bases from J, with 14 bases between. Here the CDR3 reads CASNLPQGNQPQHF. DNA of the CDR3: TGTGCCAGCAACCTTCCCCAGGGGAATCAGCCCCAGCATTTT.

The chain combines TRBV2 with TRBJ2-1, with 8 positions matching TRBD2. Per the germline V gene, CDR1 is SNHLY and CDR2 is FYNNEI. V lost 10 bases, J lost 3 bases, and 11 bases stayed unmatched. CDR3 size: 15 residues. The CDR3 sequence is CANRGSGRGYNEQFF. In nucleotides, the CDR3 is TGTGCCAACAGAGGAAGCGGGAGAGGCTACAATGAGCAGTTCTTC. Filled out from reference TRBV2 and TRBJ2-1, the complete variable domain reads EPEVTQTPSHQVTQMGQEVILRCVPISNHLYFYWYRQILGQKVEFLVSFYNNEISEKSEIFDDQFSVERPDGSNFTLKIRSTKLEDSAMYFCANRGSGRGYNEQFFGPGTRLTVL.

This chain connects TRBV7-9 to TRBJ2-2; TRBD2 matches 11 bases. The ends lost 5 bases at V and 6 bases at J; junction bases unmatched: 5. The germline CDR1 and CDR2 sequences are SEHNR and FQNEAQ (reference sequence). This CDR3 spans 15 amino acids. The CDR3 DNA reads TGTGCCAGCAGCCTACTAGCGGGGGCGCCCGGGGAGCTGTTTTTT. Translated: CASSLLAGAPGELFF.

This chain links TRBV7-2 with TRBJ2-1; TRBD1 matches at 7 bases. Germline CDR1 is SGHTA and CDR2 is FQGNSA. CDR3 length: 12 residues. The V segment lost 10 bases and the J segment 7 bases; nucleotides outside the gene matches: 7. The CDR3 DNA follows: TGTGCCACCGGACAGGCAGGGAATGAGCAGTTCTTC. Amino acids: CATGQAGNEQFF.

With respect to this clonotype: One end of the junction does not line up with germline, which may come from a read error. The rearrangement uses TRBV12-3 or TRBV12-4 and TRBJ2-3, with D possibly matching TRBD2 (6 bases). The CDR3 contains 16 residues. In DNA, the CDR3 is TGTGCCAGCAGTTTAGTAGGCGGGACGAGCACAGATGCGCAGTATTTT. Its translation: CASSLVGGTSTDAQYF.

The sample holds a few counts of this clonotype. V gene TRBV5-1 combines with J gene TRBJ2-1; D possibly uses TRBD1 or TRBD2 (7 bases each). In germline, CDR1 is SGHRS, CDR2 YFSETQ. The CDR3 covers 15 residues. The V end was cut by 0 bases, the J end by 7 bases, with 14 bases between. Here the CDR3 DNA reads TGCGCCAGCAGCTTGGGCAGGGGGGGTTGGAATGAGCAGTTCTTC. It specifies CASSLGRGGWNEQFF. The variable domain in full, completed from reference TRBV5-1 and TRBJ2-1, reads KAGVTQTPRYLIKTRGQQVTLSCSPISGHRSVSWYQQTPGQGLQFLFEYFSETQRNKGNFPGRFSGRQFSNSRSEMNVSTLELGDSALYLCASSLGRGGWNEQFFGPGTRLTVL.

Only a few counts were recorded for this clonotype. The V gene is TRBV6-6, the J gene TRBJ2-7; the D call may be TRBD1 or TRBD2 (5 bases each). The germline V gene encodes CDR1 MNHNY and CDR2 SVGAGI (reference sequence). The CDR3 runs to 14 residues. The germline V and J ends were trimmed by 6 bases and 4 bases, with 16 bases remaining between them. CDR3 bases: TGTGCCAGCAGGTCAGGGATGGGAGTTTACGAGCAGTACTTC. This sequence encodes CASRSGMGVYEQYF.

This clonotype was found a few times. The chain carries TRBV6-5 and TRBJ1-2; 8 bases agree with TRBD1. With V trimmed by 5 bases and J by 8 bases, 7 bases remained unmatched. From germline, CDR1 is MNHEY and CDR2 SVGAGI. The CDR3 runs to 13 residues. Here the CDR3 reads CASSRNRGEGYTF. The CDR3 DNA is TGTGCCAGCAGTCGAAACAGGGGGGAGGGCTACACCTTC.

The chain joins TRBV6-6 to TRBJ1-2, with 9 bases lining up with TRBD1. The germline gives CDR1 MNHNY, CDR2 SVGAGI (reference sequence). The CDR3 consists of 16 residues. Germline trimming cut 2 bases from V and 7 bases from J; bases unmatched to any gene: 11. CDR3 sequence: CASSYATGGTSGGYTF. In DNA form, the CDR3 reads TGTGCCAGCAGTTACGCGACAGGGGGTACATCTGGTGGCTACACCTTC.

The CDR3 reads CASSPGRVYTGELFF. The CDR3 DNA sequence: TGTGCCAGCAGTCCCGGACGGGTCTACACCGGGGAGCTGTTTTTT. The chain links TRBV28 to TRBJ2-2, with D unclear. Trimming left V 5 bases short and J 3 bases short, with 13 bases between. The length of the CDR3 is 15 residues. Germline V CDR1 and CDR2: MDHEN, SYDVKM.

The sample holds a few counts of this clonotype. The chain recombines TRBV29-1 with TRBJ2-1; D may be TRBD2 (6 bases). Deletions cut 3 bases from V and 9 bases from J, with 24 bases between. The CDR3 covers 16 residues. Per the germline V gene, CDR1 is SQVTM and CDR2 is ANQGSEA. CDR3 in amino acids: CSVDSSGGGVGTEQFF. CDR3 nucleotide sequence: TGCAGCGTTGATAGTAGCGGCGGTGGGGTTGGCACTGAGCAGTTCTTC.

This clonotype was counted a few times. The CDR3 DNA sequence: TGCAGTGCTAGTTTGGACAGGGGGCTCTATGGCTACACCTTC. Its translation: CSASLDRGLYGYTF. The chain recombines TRBV20-1 with TRBJ1-2; 11 bases align to TRBD1. The CDR3 totals 14 residues. Trimming took 3 bases from V and 4 from J; bases not matched to a gene: 4. The germline CDR1 and CDR2 sequences are DFQATT and SNEGSKA (reference sequence).

Many counts were recorded for this clonotype. The rearrangement joins TRBV4-1 to TRBJ2-7; D may be TRBD2 (6 bases). Germline V gene lookup returns CDR1 MGHRA and CDR2 YSYEKL. The V gene lost 6 bases and the J gene lost 4 bases, with 37 bases spanning the gap. This CDR3 has 21 amino acids. DNA of the CDR3: TGCGCCAGCAGTCCTCCCCTAGGCCGGGGAGGTCAAAGCCGAGGCTCTTACGAGCAGTACTTC. It specifies CASSPPLGRGGQSRGSYEQYF.

The chain joins TRBV6-6 to TRBJ2-5; perhaps TRBD2 as D (6 bases). Germline V gene sequence: CDR1 MNHNY, CDR2 SVGAGI (reference sequence). The CDR3 loop spans 14 amino acids. Deletions cut 6 bases from V and 4 bases from J, with 15 bases between. CDR3 in amino acids: CASRYVGTLETQYF. The DNA for the CDR3 is TGTGCCAGCAGATACGTCGGGACTCTAGAGACCCAGTACTTC.

This clonotype was seen more than once but under ten times. CDR3 region: CASAGDREWYGYTF. CDR3 in DNA: TGTGCCAGCGCCGGAGACAGAGAATGGTATGGCTACACCTTC. J is TRBJ1-2 and V is TRBV28, with D perhaps TRBD1 (5 bases). Germline V gives CDR1 MDHEN, CDR2 SYDVKM. CDR3 length: 14 amino acids. Between the trimmed V and J ends, which lost 8 bases and 5 bases, there was a span of 18 bases.

V is TRBV30 and J is TRBJ1-4; D gene unclear. The CDR3 is made up of 13 amino acids. Germline-derived CDR1 and CDR2 are GTSNPN and SVGIG (reference sequence). V was trimmed by 5 bases and J by 8 bases, leaving 15 bases between them. The CDR3 region is CAWAERDSEKLFF. The CDR3 DNA reads as TGTGCCTGGGCCGAAAGAGATTCCGAAAAACTGTTTTTT. Together with reference TRBV30 and TRBJ1-4, the CDR3 gives the full variable domain: SQTIHQWPATLVQPVGSPLSLECTVEGTSNPNLYWYRQAAGRGLQLLFYSVGIGQISSEVPQNLSASRPQDRQFILSSKKLLLSDSGFYLCAWAERDSEKLFFGSGTQLSVL.

The chain couples TRBV7-6 to TRBJ2-1, with D possibly matching TRBD1 (6 bases). This CDR3 comprises 12 residues. V shed 0 bases and J shed 10 bases, with 7 bases lying between them. The germline gives CDR1 SGHVS, CDR2 FNYEAQ. The CDR3 region has the DNA TGTGCCAGCAGCTTAGCAGGACAGGAGCAGTTCTTC. This translates into CASSLAGQEQFF.

This clonotype has only a few counts. V and J are TRBV27 and TRBJ2-1; 14 bases agree with TRBD2. CDR1 and CDR2 (germline): MNHEY, SMNVEV (reference sequence). Trimming removed 2 bases from V and 7 bases from J; junction bases left unmatched: 10. The CDR3 covers 18 residues. The CDR3 DNA is TGTGCCAGCAGTTTAAAACCGGGACTAGCGGGAGTCAGGAATGAGCAGTTCTTC. Translation: CASSLKPGLAGVRNEQFF.

Concerning this clonotype: One junction end disagrees with the germline gene, perhaps due to a read error. This chain connects TRBV4-3 to TRBJ2-7; weak D call: TRBD2 (6 bases). The CDR3 is 19 residues long. Germline V gives CDR1 LGHNA, CDR2 YSLEER. The CDR3 spells CAGSQEVGTSGVWVYEQYF. CDR3 sequence (DNA): TGCGCCGGCAGCCAAGAAGTGGGCACCTCGGGGGTTTGGGTTTACGAGCAGTACTTC.

This chain connects TRBV20-1 to TRBJ2-1, with 8 nucleotides matching TRBD2. V was clipped by 5 bases and J by 1 base; unmatched bases: 4. The CDR3 spans 14 residues. Per the germline V gene, CDR1 is DFQATT and CDR2 is SNEGSKA (reference sequence). The DNA of the CDR3 is TGCAGTGCTGTGCGGGGGGAGTCCTACAATGAGCAGTTCTTC. It yields the protein CSAVRGESYNEQFF.

This clonotype has just a few counts. The gene calls are TRBV5-1 and TRBJ2-5; a weak D match, TRBD1 (6 bases). The CDR3 has 14 amino acids. Trimming pared 2 bases from V and 4 bases from J, leaving 12 bases between. Per germline, CDR1 SGHRS and CDR2 YFSETQ. In DNA form, the CDR3 reads TGCGCCAGCAGCTTTTTCAGGGGCGGAGAGACCCAGTACTTC. The encoded protein is CASSFFRGGETQYF.

Points on this clonotype: This may arise from a read error, as a much more abundant clone is one base away. The rearrangement uses TRBV4-3 and TRBJ2-1, with D perhaps TRBD1 or TRBD2 (6 bases each). Germline assignment: CDR1 LGHNA and CDR2 YSLEER. The CDR3 runs 15 residues. The CDR3 spells CASSQGGAANNERFF. The CDR3, as DNA: TGCGCCAGCAGCCAAGGGGGGGCAGCAAACAATGAGCGGTTCTTC.

The V call is TRBV12-3 or TRBV12-4, the J call TRBJ2-1; TRBD2 agrees at 10 bases. This CDR3 contains 15 residues. Trimming at V came to 7 bases and at J to 1 base, leaving 4 bases not matched to a gene. The CDR3 DNA reads TGTGCCAGCACAGTAGCGGGAGGATCCTACAATGAGCAGTTCTTC. Protein sequence: CASTVAGGSYNEQFF.

The V gene is TRBV5-1, the J gene TRBJ1-1, with TRBD1 matching over 8 bases. Germline V gives CDR1 SGHRS, CDR2 YFSETQ. The junction had 4 bases not matched to a gene; V was cut back by 2 bases and J by 1 base. The CDR3 has 15 amino acids. The CDR3 region is CASSFWTGRNTEAFF. The CDR3 DNA sequence: TGCGCCAGCAGCTTCTGGACAGGGCGGAACACTGAAGCTTTCTTT.